Below, one T cell receptor beta chain is given with its context. Its antigen is not identified. V was clipped by 4 bases and J by 1 base, with 16 bases between them. The CDR3 has 16 amino acids. CDR1 and CDR2 (germline): SGHVS, FQNEAQ. This record comes from a study of T cell responses to AZD1222 COVID-19 vaccine. Study conclusions and caveats: Among vaccine-associated CD4 TCRs, coverage spanned spike, with dominance at 160-218 and 743-854.

Repertoires were generated with immunoSEQ multiplex PCR, while TCRdb's copy carries only in-frame clones and drops some. This table holds approximately 150,000 clones, 85% to 90% found once. This chain joins TRBV7-8 and TRBJ1-1, with D possibly being TRBD1 (6 bases). This receptor was taken from an adult in good health. Sample: peripheral blood, taken on day 0 of AZD1222 vaccination. CDR3 sequence reads: CASSYETGRANTEAFF. Here the CDR3 DNA reads TGTGCCAGCAGCTACGAGACAGGTCGGGCGAACACTGAAGCTTTCTTT.